The T cell receptor beta chain described here comes from a study of blood T cell repertoires in COVID-19. Some clones are missing from TCRdb's copy, which holds only in-frame ones; the method was immunoSEQ multiplex PCR. The table lists some 250,000 clones, 88% of them singletons. V dropped 1 base and J dropped 13; count of bases not matched to a gene: 10. Germline CDR1 and CDR2: SGHDN and FVKESK. The CDR3 consists of 15 residues. The chain links TRBV14 to TRBJ1-6; 7 positions agree with TRBD1. This receptor was obtained from a woman aged 30 to 39 with acute or convalescent COVID-19. Material: peripheral blood. CDR3 region: CASSQAATGRVPLHF. CDR3 sequence (DNA): TGTGCCAGCAGCCAAGCTGCGACAGGGCGGGTCCCCCTCCACTTT.